These 29 T cell receptor beta chains were sequenced from one sample in a study of T cell responses to AZD1222 COVID-19 vaccine. This table comes from immunoSEQ multiplex PCR, and its TCRdb copy is limited to in-frame clones, with some not included. Here the sample spans 130,000 or so clones, approximately 91% being singletons. Here the sequenced sample was peripheral blood, taken on day 0 of AZD1222 vaccination. The receptors were gathered from an adult in good health.

The V and J genes are TRBV3-1 (or the pseudogene TRBV3-2) and TRBJ1-3; 8 positions match TRBD1. Per the germline V gene, CDR1 is LGHDT and CDR2 is YNNKEL (reference sequence). The CDR3 has 14 residues. V shed 4 bases, J shed 9 bases, and the junction held 8 bases outside the gene matches. This chain's CDR3 is CASSPLTGAATIYF. The CDR3 DNA is TGTGCCAGCAGCCCCCTGACAGGGGCTGCCACCATATATTTT.

This rearrangement joins TRBV6-5 to TRBJ1-1, with a possible D match to TRBD1 (6 bases). V was pared by 0 bases and J by 11 bases, with 19 bases between. This CDR3 is 15 amino acids long. From germline, CDR1 is MNHEY and CDR2 SVGAGI. Here the CDR3 DNA reads TGTGCCAGCAGTTACTCGATAGCGGGGGGCTTTGGGGCTTTCTTT. Protein sequence: CASSYSIAGGFGAFF.

The chain's CDR3 is CASSLGGGDTGELFF. DNA for the CDR3: TGTGCCAGCAGCTTGGGAGGCGGGGACACCGGGGAGCTGTTTTTT. J is TRBJ2-2 and V is TRBV5-8; D is possibly TRBD2 (6 bases). CDR1 and CDR2 from the germline V gene are SGHTS and YDEGEE. This CDR3 comprises 15 residues. V shed 0 bases and J shed 3 bases, with 9 bases lying between them.

V is TRBV29-1 and J is TRBJ1-1; D not resolved. Germline-derived CDR1 and CDR2 are SQVTM and ANQGSEA. V gave up 0 bases and J gave up 0 bases, with 8 bases separating them. The CDR3 runs 14 residues. CDR3 protein: CSVEDPYLNTEAFF. The DNA of the CDR3 is TGCAGCGTTGAAGATCCTTATCTGAACACTGAAGCTTTCTTT.

This clone was recorded only once. This chain uses TRBV19 with TRBJ1-5; D is perhaps TRBD1 (5 bases). Germline V gene lookup returns CDR1 LNHDA and CDR2 SQIVND (reference sequence). The CDR3 runs 16 residues. Trimming pared 4 bases from V and 3 bases from J, leaving 16 bases between. Written as DNA, the CDR3 is TGTGCCAGTAGTACGCCCTACGACAGAAACAATCAGCCCCAGCATTTT. Its protein is CASSTPYDRNNQPQHF.

The chain links TRBV11-2 to TRBJ1-4; the D gene is possibly TRBD1 (6 bases). CDR1 and CDR2 from the germline V gene are SGHAT and FQNNGV. The ends were cut back, 0 bases at V and 2 bases at J, with 13 bases in the middle. The CDR3 spans 17 residues. The CDR3 DNA reads TGTGCCAGCAGCTTAGAGTGGCCTCAGGGGACTAATGAAAAACTGTTTTTT. Protein product: CASSLEWPQGTNEKLFF.

The rearrangement joins TRBV2 to TRBJ1-1; possibly TRBD1 for D (5 bases). CDR3 length equals 14 residues. CDR1 and CDR2 (germline): SNHLY, FYNNEI. The germline V and J ends were trimmed by 5 bases and 5 bases, with 15 bases remaining between them. The CDR3 region is CASSPRGGGTEAFF. CDR3 DNA: TGTGCCAGCAGTCCCCGTGGGGGGGGGACTGAAGCTTTCTTT.

The CDR3: CASSPRTGGDGGEKLFF. CDR3 DNA sequence: TGTGCCAGCAGCCCCCGGACAGGGGGAGACGGTGGCGAAAAACTGTTTTTT. The chain combines TRBV9 with TRBJ1-4; TRBD1 matches 10 bases. The CDR3 sequence is 17 residues long. Germline CDR1 is SGDLS and CDR2 is YYNGEE. V lost 4 bases, J lost 8 bases, and 14 bases stayed unmatched.

This clone occurred a few times. The chain uses TRBV14 and TRBJ1-2; 7 nucleotides line up with TRBD1. Germline CDR1 is SGHDN and CDR2 is FVKESK. The CDR3 extends over 17 amino acids. The trim removed 0 bases at V and 8 bases at J, leaving 15 bases unmatched. The CDR3 coding sequence is TGTGCCAGCAGCCAAGACTTCTCGTTTAGGGGGCGCGGGGGCTACACCTTC. This codes for CASSQDFSFRGRGGYTF.

This clone was seen once. The CDR3 reads CASSTEFHNSPLHF. In DNA form, the CDR3 reads TGTGCCAGCAGCACAGAGTTTCATAATTCACCCCTCCACTTT. This chain uses TRBV10-3 with TRBJ1-6; no firm D call. V gave up 10 bases and J gave up 5 bases, with 15 bases separating them. The germline V gene has CDR1 ENHRY and CDR2 SYGVKD. The CDR3 is 14 amino acids.

V usage is TRBV7-2 and J usage is TRBJ2-7, with 8 bases lining up with TRBD2. V lost 6 bases and J lost 3; bases outside the gene matches: 10. Germline V CDR1 and CDR2: SGHTA, FQGNSA. The length of the CDR3 is 15 residues. The CDR3 nucleotides read TGTGCCAGCAGTTCTAGAGCGGGGGCGGACTACGAGCAGTACTTC. Its translation: CASSSRAGADYEQYF.

The chain employs TRBV30 and TRBJ1-4; D may be TRBD1 (6 bases). This CDR3 contains 13 residues. CDR1 and CDR2 (germline): GTSNPN, SVGIG (reference sequence). V lost 4 bases to trimming and J lost 4 bases, with 10 bases between them. The CDR3 sequence: CAWNGQSNEKLFF. The CDR3 coding sequence is TGTGCCTGGAACGGACAGAGTAATGAAAAACTGTTTTTT.

V is TRBV9 and J is TRBJ1-4, with D uncertain. In germline, CDR1 is SGDLS, CDR2 YYNGEE. V dropped 6 bases and J dropped 1 base, with 10 bases sitting between them. The CDR3 has 14 residues. CDR3 nucleotide sequence: TGTGCCAGCACCCCGGGAGGAACTAATGAAAAACTGTTTTTT. Translation: CASTPGGTNEKLFF.

Written as DNA, the CDR3 is TGTGCCAGCACTCATCGGGACCAGCCCCAGCATTTT. As protein: CASTHRDQPQHF. The chain links TRBV6-5 to TRBJ1-5; a weak D match, TRBD1 (5 bases). Deletions cut 7 bases from V and 7 bases from J, with 11 bases between. CDR1 and CDR2 from the germline V gene are MNHEY and SVGAGI. The CDR3 consists of 12 residues.

V and J are TRBV19 and TRBJ1-1; 7 nucleotides match TRBD1. The CDR3 has 15 residues. Trimming at V came to 7 bases and at J to 1 base, leaving 9 bases not matched to a gene. Per the germline V gene, CDR1 is LNHDA and CDR2 is SQIVND (reference sequence). CDR3 sequence reads: CASNRGRLKNTEAFF. CDR3 bases: TGTGCCAGTAACAGGGGTCGTCTCAAGAACACTGAAGCTTTCTTT.

The chain employs TRBV19 and TRBJ1-5, with D hard to call. Germline lookup yields CDR1 LNHDA and CDR2 SQIVND (reference sequence). The V gene lost 5 bases and the J gene lost 2 bases, with 7 bases spanning the gap. CDR3 length equals 13 residues. The CDR3, as DNA: TGTGCCAGTAGTTATGCTGGCAATCAGCCCCAGCATTTT. Translating it yields CASSYAGNQPQHF.

The V and J genes are TRBV2 and TRBJ1-5; D gene unclear. The V end lost 3 bases, the J end lost 6 bases, and 9 bases lay between the germline ends. The CDR3 spans 13 residues. Germline V gives CDR1 SNHLY, CDR2 FYNNEI. CDR3 in DNA: TGTGCCAGCAGTGAGGGAGAGGGTCAGCCCCAGCATTTT. Its translation: CASSEGEGQPQHF. The whole variable domain, remainder taken from reference TRBV2 and TRBJ1-5, is EPEVTQTPSHQVTQMGQEVILRCVPISNHLYFYWYRQILGQKVEFLVSFYNNEISEKSEIFDDQFSVERPDGSNFTLKIRSTKLEDSAMYFCASSEGEGQPQHFGDGTRLSIL.

The CDR3 sequence is CASSLEGRDAPLHF. CDR3 nucleotide sequence: TGCGCCAGCAGCTTGGAAGGGAGGGATGCACCCCTCCACTTT. J is TRBJ1-6 and V is TRBV5-1, with D unresolved. Germline V lookup: CDR1 SGHRS, CDR2 YFSETQ. The CDR3 covers 14 residues. The ends were cut back, 0 bases at V and 11 bases at J, with 12 bases in the middle.

This sequence joins TRBV9 and TRBJ1-6; perhaps TRBD1 as D (6 bases). The V gene lost 0 bases and the J gene lost 9 bases, with 10 bases spanning the gap. Germline V CDR1 and CDR2: SGDLS, YYNGEE. CDR3 size: 14 residues. The CDR3 region is CASSVGQDPSPLHF. Here the CDR3 DNA reads TGTGCCAGCAGCGTAGGACAGGATCCTTCACCCCTCCACTTT.

This chain uses TRBV6-6 with TRBJ2-2; no definite D call. The CDR3 has 10 residues. CDR1 and CDR2 (germline): MNHNY, SVGAGI (reference sequence). V was shortened by 8 bases and J by 5 bases, with 3 bases between the two germline ends. The CDR3 spells CASATGELFF. The DNA for the CDR3 is TGTGCCAGCGCAACCGGGGAGCTGTTTTTT.

This clone appeared once. The J gene is TRBJ1-6, the V gene TRBV3-1 (or the pseudogene TRBV3-2); D is unresolved. CDR3 length equals 11 residues. V lost 3 bases and J lost 6, with 0 bases in between. From germline, CDR1 is LGHDT and CDR2 YNNKEL (reference sequence). The DNA for the CDR3 is TGTGCCAGCAGCCATAATTCACCCCTCCACTTT. Residues: CASSHNSPLHF.

The chain is built from TRBV18 and TRBJ2-1; D is ambiguous. CDR3 length equals 15 residues. The V gene lost 6 bases and the J gene lost 1 base, with 13 bases spanning the gap. Germline lookup yields CDR1 KGHSH and CDR2 LQKENI. The CDR3 loop is CASSSGSGSYNEQFF. Here the CDR3 DNA reads TGTGCCAGCTCCTCCGGAAGTGGGTCCTACAATGAGCAGTTCTTC. Variable domain in full (rest from reference TRBV18 and TRBJ2-1): NAGVMQNPRHLVRRRGQEARLRCSPMKGHSHVYWYRQLPEEGLKFMVYLQKENIIDESGMPKERFSAEFPKEGPSILRIQQVVRGDSAAYFCASSSGSGSYNEQFFGPGTRLTVL.

This rearrangement joins TRBV7-2 to TRBJ1-6; possibly TRBD1 for D (6 bases). V was shortened by 3 bases and J by 10 bases, with 19 bases between the two germline ends. The V gene's germline CDR1 is SGHTA and CDR2 FQGNSA. This CDR3 has 16 residues. The CDR3 DNA reads as TGTGCCAGCAGCTTTGTTGGGGGGGCCTTTCGGTCACCCCTCCACTTT. Translation: CASSFVGGAFRSPLHF.

A word on this clone: An end of the junction does not agree with germline; a read error may underlie this. This sequence joins TRBV3-1 (or the pseudogene TRBV3-2) and TRBJ1-6; no reliable D call. Germline assignment: CDR1 LGHDT and CDR2 YNNKEL (reference sequence). The CDR3 has 12 amino acids. In DNA form, the CDR3 reads TGTGCCAGCAGCCAAGGGGAATCGGGATTCTGCTTT. This codes for CASSQGESGFCF.

V gene TRBV7-2 combines with J gene TRBJ2-7; TRBD2 might be the D (5 bases). Germline V lookup: CDR1 SGHTA, CDR2 FQGNSA. The V gene lost 0 bases and the J gene lost 0 bases, with 9 bases spanning the gap. The CDR3 has 15 residues. CDR3 nucleotide sequence: TGTGCCAGCAGCTTAGCCGGGGTCCACTCCTACGAGCAGTACTTC. It specifies CASSLAGVHSYEQYF.

This clone has a single count. The chain uses TRBV29-1 and TRBJ1-2; 8 nucleotides line up with TRBD1. Germline trimming cut 4 bases from V and 0 bases from J; bases unmatched to any gene: 10. The germline CDR1 and CDR2 sequences are SQVTM and ANQGSEA. This CDR3 is built from 16 residues. CDR3: CSVGVGTGVSNYGYTF. Written as DNA, the CDR3 is TGCAGCGTTGGTGTAGGGACAGGAGTCTCTAACTATGGCTACACCTTC.

The CDR3 here is CASSKERTGDYTF. CDR3 DNA: TGTGCCAGCAGCAAAGAGCGGACAGGGGACTACACCTTC. The J gene is TRBJ1-2, the V gene TRBV11-2, with TRBD1 matching over 9 bases. The CDR3 is 13 amino acids. CDR1 and CDR2 (germline): SGHAT, FQNNGV. After removal of 5 bases from V and 10 bases from J, the junction contained 8 bases not matched to a gene.

This chain links TRBV12-3 or TRBV12-4 with TRBJ1-1; a possible D gene is TRBD1 (5 bases). Trimming removed 9 bases from V and 7 bases from J, with 15 bases in between. The CDR3 has 12 residues. For the CDR3, the DNA is TGTGCCAGTACGCAGGGACTGAATGAAGCTTTCTTT. Amino acids: CASTQGLNEAFF.

This clone was found a few times. The V gene is TRBV29-1, the J gene TRBJ1-2, with D tentatively TRBD1 (5 bases). The CDR3 is 12 residues long. CDR1 SQVTM and CDR2 ANQGSEA come from the germline V gene. Trimming removed 6 bases from V and 0 bases from J, with 8 bases in between. Here the CDR3 reads CSVGTANYGYTF. CDR3 bases: TGCAGCGTCGGGACGGCTAACTATGGCTACACCTTC.